The present T cell receptor (beta chain) was sequenced within a study of cytomegalovirus exposure and HLA in healthy donors. V gave up 2 bases and J gave up 2 bases, with 16 bases separating them. The CDR3 spans 17 residues. Germline V gives CDR1 LNHDA, CDR2 SQIVND (reference sequence). Primers: 60 Vbeta forward and 13 Jbeta reverse. The assay was immunoSEQ multiplex PCR, and TCRdb's table has in-frame clones only and misses some. The sample has some 130,000 clones, approximately 80% seen once. Turning to this clone: Its target is not known.

General study results and limits: Immune exposure data for these donors was limited to CMV serostatus. Among TCR beta chains, those listed as cytomegalovirus-associated numbered over 150.

The clonotype comes from a man in his fifties or sixties in good health and CMV-seronegative. The sample was PBMCs. The J gene is TRBJ2-1, the V gene TRBV19; possibly TRBD1 for D (6 bases). CDR3 coding DNA: TGTGCCAGTAGTATAAGGGCTAACAGGGACACCTACAATGAGCAGTTCTTC. Translated: CASSIRANRDTYNEQFF.